The clone carrying this T cell receptor (beta chain) showed up many times. Its antigen is as yet unknown. This sample is part of a study of spatial heterogeneity in lung cancer. Study context: Detected beta-chain sequences consistently exceeded alpha-chain sequences.

This sample's time point: sample taken at primary tumor resection. The donor group consisted of some 70 patients who had untreated, early-stage non-small cell lung cancer. Whole RNA obtained from tumor, nontumor lung or frozen PBMC underwent sequencing without sorting. Regarding the study as a whole: Tracking of tumor mutation counts was seen in expanded intratumoral alpha and beta TCR counts.

Each TCR cDNA molecule carried a unique molecular identifier. Using its own MiXCR run on the 5' RACE reads, TCRdb lists one record per CDR3 protein. The data show approximately 9,000 distinct CDR3 sequences, about 4.6% seen once. V shed 7 bases and J shed 2 bases, with 15 bases lying between them. The CDR3 contains 15 residues. The germline gives CDR1 MNHEY, CDR2 SMNVEV (reference sequence). The specimen comprised lung tumor tissue, sampled at surgery. The V gene is TRBV27, the J gene TRBJ1-5; D might be TRBD1 (5 bases). This receptor was identified in a female donor with early-stage non-small cell lung cancer. CDR3 in DNA: TGTGCCAGCATGCCGGGGCCGTACGGCAATCAGCCCCAGCATTTT. Amino acid sequence: CASMPGPYGNQPQHF.